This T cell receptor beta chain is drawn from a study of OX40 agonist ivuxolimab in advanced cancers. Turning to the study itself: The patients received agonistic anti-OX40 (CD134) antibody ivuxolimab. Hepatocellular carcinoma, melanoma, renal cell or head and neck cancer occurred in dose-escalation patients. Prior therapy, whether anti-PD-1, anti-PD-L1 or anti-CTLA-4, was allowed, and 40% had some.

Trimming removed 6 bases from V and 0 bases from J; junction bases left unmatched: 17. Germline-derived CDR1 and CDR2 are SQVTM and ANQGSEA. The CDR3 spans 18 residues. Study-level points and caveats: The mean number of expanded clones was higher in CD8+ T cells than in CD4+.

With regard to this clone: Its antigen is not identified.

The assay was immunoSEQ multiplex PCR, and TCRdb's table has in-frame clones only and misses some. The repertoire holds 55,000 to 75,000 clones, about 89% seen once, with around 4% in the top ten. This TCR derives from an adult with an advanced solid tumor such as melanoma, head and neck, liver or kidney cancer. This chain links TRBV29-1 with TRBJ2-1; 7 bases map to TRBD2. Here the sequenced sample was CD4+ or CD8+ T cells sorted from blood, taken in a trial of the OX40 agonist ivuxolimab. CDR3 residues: CSVPLRLAEKSSYNEQFF. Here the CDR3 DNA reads TGCAGCGTCCCCCTGCGGCTAGCGGAGAAGAGCTCCTACAATGAGCAGTTCTTC.